These T cell receptor beta chains were read from a single sample in a study of cytomegalovirus exposure and HLA in healthy donors. Measured with immunoSEQ multiplex PCR; TCRdb has only the in-frame clones, and not every one. The sample has 150,000 to 200,000 clones, 75% to 85% seen once. Specimen: PBMCs. The receptors come from a woman aged 45-65 years in good health and CMV-seronegative. Both conserved end residues are part of each CDR3. D genes are given only for firm matches. Clone size appears in some rows only: once, few, many, or a class for an expanded clone.

NA	TRBV19	NA	TRBJ1-1	CASSSIGRGVGNTEAFF	TGTGCCAGTAGTAGTATTGGGCGGGGCGTGGGGAACACTGAAGCTTTCTTT
TRBD2	TRBV11-2	NA	TRBJ2-2	CASSWGALAGGSGELFF	TGTGCCAGCAGCTGGGGGGCGTTAGCGGGAGGATCCGGGGAGCTGTTTTTT
TRBD1	TRBV5-1	NA	TRBJ2-3	CASSWQGVTDTQYF	TGCGCCAGCAGTTGGCAGGGGGTCACAGATACGCAGTATTTT
NA	TRBV30	once	TRBJ2-7	CAWSVREAYEQYF	TGTGCCTGGAGTGTACGGGAAGCCTACGAGCAGTACTTC
NA	TRBV5-1	NA	TRBJ2-1	CASSGRESEQFF	TGCGCCAGCAGCGGACGGGAGAGTGAGCAGTTCTTC
NA	TRBV19	NA	TRBJ1-5	CASSPRTENSNQPQHF	TGTGCCAGTAGTCCAAGGACAGAAAATAGCAATCAGCCCCAGCATTTT
NA	TRBV11-2	NA	TRBJ2-2	CASSWEQGLSGELFF	TGTGCCAGCAGCTGGGAACAGGGTCTATCGGGGGAGCTGTTTTTT
TRBD1	TRBV5-1	NA	TRBJ2-7	CASSFASAGTGSSYEQYF	TGCGCCAGCAGCTTTGCCTCGGCGGGGACAGGGAGCTCCTACGAGCAGTACTTC
NA	TRBV11-3	NA	TRBJ2-1	CASSQPVRSYNEQFF	TGTGCCAGCAGCCAACCGGTCCGGAGCTACAATGAGCAGTTCTTC
TRBD2	TRBV19	NA	TRBJ2-2	CASTSGMTGELFF	TGTGCCAGTACCAGCGGGATGACCGGGGAGCTGTTTTTT
TRBD1	TRBV7-8	NA	TRBJ1-5	CASSLGLRDRGQPQHF	TGTGCCAGCAGCTTAGGCCTCCGGGACAGGGGGCAGCCCCAGCATTTT
NA	TRBV6-5	NA	TRBJ2-1	CASSFRSGKVEQFF	TGTGCCAGCAGTTTTAGGTCAGGGAAGGTTGAGCAGTTCTTC
TRBD1	TRBV7-8	NA	TRBJ1-4	CASSPTAGTGAQKLFF	TGTGCCAGCAGCCCCACGGCCGGGACAGGGGCCCAAAAACTGTTTTTT
NA	TRBV30	NA	TRBJ2-7	CAWSEWQVPFGEQYF	TGTGCCTGGAGTGAGTGGCAGGTTCCCTTTGGGGAGCAGTACTTC
NA	TRBV7-2	NA	TRBJ2-2	CASSKVRVTGELFF	TGTGCCAGCAGCAAAGTTCGGGTTACCGGGGAGCTGTTTTTT
NA	TRBV28	NA	TRBJ2-1	CASSFPRRPPYNEQFF	TGTGCCAGCAGTTTCCCTCGGAGGCCCCCCTACAATGAGCAGTTCTTC
NA	TRBV15	NA	TRBJ1-2	CATSRDRVANNYGYTF	TGTGCCACCAGCAGAGACAGGGTTGCGAACAATTATGGCTACACCTTC
TRBD2	TRBV5-1	NA	TRBJ2-1	CASSGGLAGVEQFF	TGCGCCAGCAGCGGGGGACTAGCGGGAGTTGAGCAGTTCTTC
TRBD1	TRBV10-3	NA	TRBJ1-1	CAISGQGDSEAFF	TGTGCCATCAGTGGACAGGGTGACTCTGAAGCTTTCTTT
TRBD1	TRBV28	NA	TRBJ1-1	CASSLWGQGAPGSLTEAFF	TGTGCCAGCAGTTTATGGGGGCAGGGGGCCCCAGGCTCCTTAACTGAAGCTTTCTTT
TRBD1	TRBV5-1	NA	TRBJ2-5	CASSLGGQGFQETQYF	TGCGCCAGCAGCTTGGGAGGACAGGGGTTCCAAGAGACCCAGTACTTC
NA	TRBV19	NA	TRBJ1-5	CASSIPVGNQPQHF	TGTGCCAGTAGTATTCCAGTTGGCAATCAGCCCCAGCATTTT
NA	TRBV4-3	NA	TRBJ2-7	CASSQDPSQTYEQYF	TGCGCCAGCAGCCAAGATCCCTCGCAGACCTACGAGCAGTACTTC
TRBD1	TRBV28	NA	TRBJ1-3	CASSLFQGASGNTIYF	TGTGCCAGCAGTTTATTCCAGGGGGCCTCTGGAAACACCATATATTTT
TRBD2	TRBV7-8	NA	TRBJ2-4	CASSEGRTSGRAGDIQYF	TGTGCCAGCAGCGAAGGTCGGACTAGCGGGAGGGCCGGGGACATTCAGTACTTC
NA	TRBV7-3	NA	TRBJ1-2	CASSEDSNYGYTF	TGTGCCAGCAGCGAAGACAGTAACTATGGCTACACCTTC
NA	TRBV28	NA	TRBJ2-7	CASSLVRPSYEQYF	TGTGCCAGCAGTTTAGTGCGGCCTTCCTACGAGCAGTACTTC
TRBD2	TRBV28	NA	TRBJ2-7	CASTVGGEWYEQYF	TGTGCCAGCACCGTTGGGGGGGAGTGGTACGAGCAGTACTTC
TRBD2	TRBV5-4	NA	TRBJ2-1	CASSPPGLAGEYEQFF	TGTGCCAGCAGCCCCCCGGGACTAGCGGGAGAGTATGAGCAGTTCTTC
TRBD1	TRBV2	NA	TRBJ1-5	CASSGDRAGNQPQHF	TGTGCCAGCAGCGGAGACAGGGCCGGCAATCAGCCCCAGCATTTT
NA	TRBV2	NA	TRBJ2-3	CASSEGRTDTQYF	TGTGCCAGCAGTGAGGGGCGCACAGATACGCAGTATTTT
NA	TRBV18	NA	TRBJ1-1	CASQPGQENTEAFF	TGTGCCAGCCAACCGGGACAAGAGAACACTGAAGCTTTCTTT
TRBD1	TRBV19	NA	TRBJ2-1	CASSKPSGTATTEQFF	TGTGCCAGTAGTAAACCATCCGGGACAGCTACAACTGAGCAGTTCTTC
TRBD2	TRBV28	NA	TRBJ2-7	CASSPLAGGAYEQYF	TGTGCCAGCAGTCCTCTAGCGGGAGGGGCTTACGAGCAGTACTTC
TRBD1	TRBV4-1	NA	TRBJ2-7	CASSQALQGAYEQYF	TGCGCCAGCAGCCAAGCCCTCCAGGGGGCCTACGAGCAGTACTTC
NA	TRBV28	few	TRBJ2-1	CASSSPGRNEQFF	TGTGCCAGCAGTTCCCCAGGGAGGAATGAGCAGTTCTTC
TRBD2	TRBV4-1	NA	TRBJ2-1	CASSQDRGLAGYNEQFF	TGCGCCAGCAGCCAAGACCGGGGGCTAGCGGGATACAATGAGCAGTTCTTC
NA	TRBV6-5	NA	TRBJ2-1	CASSRTTYSYNEQFF	TGTGCCAGCAGCCGGACAACTTACTCCTACAATGAGCAGTTCTTC
TRBD1	TRBV11-2	NA	TRBJ1-1	CASSFYGQGAYTEAFF	TGTGCCAGCAGCTTTTACGGACAGGGGGCATACACTGAAGCTTTCTTT
NA	TRBV7-8	NA	TRBJ2-5	CASRQLIMSPKDSLQYF	TGTGCCAGCAGACAGCTTATAATGTCCCCCAAGGACAGCCTGCAGTACTTC